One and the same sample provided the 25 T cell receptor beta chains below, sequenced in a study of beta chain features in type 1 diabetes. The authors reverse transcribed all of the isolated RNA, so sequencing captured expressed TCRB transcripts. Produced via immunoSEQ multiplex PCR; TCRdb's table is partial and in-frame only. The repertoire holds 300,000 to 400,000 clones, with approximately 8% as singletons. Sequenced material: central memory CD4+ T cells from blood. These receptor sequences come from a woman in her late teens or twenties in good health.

The CDR3 DNA follows: TGTGCCAGCAGCGGCCGAGTGGGGGAAATTCAGTACTTC. Its translation: CASSGRVGEIQYF. V and J are TRBV7-9 and TRBJ2-4; D possibly matches TRBD1 or TRBD2 (5 bases each). Trimming removed 5 bases from V and 10 bases from J, with 15 bases in between. CDR1 SEHNR and CDR2 FQNEAQ come from the germline V gene (reference sequence). This CDR3 has 13 residues. The full variable domain, its missing parts supplied by reference TRBV7-9 and TRBJ2-4, is DTGVSQNPRHKITKRGQNVTFRCDPISEHNRLYWYRQTLGQGPEFLTYFQNEAQLEKSRLLSDRFSAERPKGSFSTLEIQRTEQGDSAMYLCASSGRVGEIQYFGAGTRLSVL.

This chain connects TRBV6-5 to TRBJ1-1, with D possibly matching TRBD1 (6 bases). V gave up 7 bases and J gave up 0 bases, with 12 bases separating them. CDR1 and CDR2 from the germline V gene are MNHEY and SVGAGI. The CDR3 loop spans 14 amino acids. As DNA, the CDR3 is TGTGCCAGCAAAAGGGACATCATGAACACTGAAGCTTTCTTT. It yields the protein CASKRDIMNTEAFF.

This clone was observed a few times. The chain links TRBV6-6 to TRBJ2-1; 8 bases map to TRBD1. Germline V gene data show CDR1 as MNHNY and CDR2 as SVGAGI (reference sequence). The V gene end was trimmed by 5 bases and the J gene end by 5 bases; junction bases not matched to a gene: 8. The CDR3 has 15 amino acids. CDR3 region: CASSQYRGFNNEQFF. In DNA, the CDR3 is TGTGCCAGCAGTCAATACAGGGGGTTCAACAATGAGCAGTTCTTC.

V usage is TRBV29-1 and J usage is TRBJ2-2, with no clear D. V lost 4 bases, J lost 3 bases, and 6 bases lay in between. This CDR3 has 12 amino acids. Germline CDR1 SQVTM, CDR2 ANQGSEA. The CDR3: CSVGAYTGELFF. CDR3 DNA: TGCAGCGTTGGGGCTTACACCGGGGAGCTGTTTTTT.

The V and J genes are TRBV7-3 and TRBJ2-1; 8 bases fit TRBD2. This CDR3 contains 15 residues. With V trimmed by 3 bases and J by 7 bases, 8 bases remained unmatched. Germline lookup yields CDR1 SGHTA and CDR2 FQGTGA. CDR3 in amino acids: CASSFGVAGINEQFF. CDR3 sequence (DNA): TGTGCCAGCAGCTTCGGCGTAGCGGGAATAAATGAGCAGTTCTTC.

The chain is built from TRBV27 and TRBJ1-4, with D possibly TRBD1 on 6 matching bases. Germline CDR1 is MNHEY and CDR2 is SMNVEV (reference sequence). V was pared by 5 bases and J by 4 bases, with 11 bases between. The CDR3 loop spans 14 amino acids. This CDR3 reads CASSVQGNNEKLFF. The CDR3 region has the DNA TGTGCCAGCAGTGTACAGGGTAATAATGAAAAACTGTTTTTT.

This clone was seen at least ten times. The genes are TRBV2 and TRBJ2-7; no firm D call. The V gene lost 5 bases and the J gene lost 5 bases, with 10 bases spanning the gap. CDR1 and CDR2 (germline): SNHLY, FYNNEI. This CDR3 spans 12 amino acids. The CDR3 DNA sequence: TGTGCCAGCAGTTCAGGTTGGGACGAGCAGTACTTC. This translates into CASSSGWDEQYF.

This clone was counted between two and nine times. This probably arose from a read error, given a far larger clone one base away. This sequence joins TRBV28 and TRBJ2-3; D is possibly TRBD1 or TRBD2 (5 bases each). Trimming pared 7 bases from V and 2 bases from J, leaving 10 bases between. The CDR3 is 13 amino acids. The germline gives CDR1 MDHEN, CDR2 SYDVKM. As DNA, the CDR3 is TGTGCCAGCACGGGACCGAACACAGATACGCAGTATTTT. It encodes CASTGPNTDTQYF.

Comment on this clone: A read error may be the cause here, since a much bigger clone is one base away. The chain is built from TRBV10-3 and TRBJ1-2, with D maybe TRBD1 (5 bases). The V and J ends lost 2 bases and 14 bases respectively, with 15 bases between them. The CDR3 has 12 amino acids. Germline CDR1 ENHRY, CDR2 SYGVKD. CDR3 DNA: TGTGCCATCAGTGAGGGGGCAGTCTATGGGACCTTC. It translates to CAISEGAVYGTF.

CDR3 DNA: TGTGCCAGTAAGGGAGTCCTAGACTATGGCTACACCTTC. Translation gives CASKGVLDYGYTF. The chain is built from TRBV19 and TRBJ1-2; D is unresolved. Trimming left V 7 bases short and J 3 bases short, with 12 bases between. The CDR3 is made up of 13 amino acids. Germline CDR1 is LNHDA and CDR2 is SQIVND (reference sequence).

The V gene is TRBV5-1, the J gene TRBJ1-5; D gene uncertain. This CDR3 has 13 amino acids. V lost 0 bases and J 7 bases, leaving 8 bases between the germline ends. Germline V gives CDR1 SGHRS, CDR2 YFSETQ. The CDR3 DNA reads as TGCGCCAGCAGCTTGGACTCTCAACAGCCCCAGCATTTT. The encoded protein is CASSLDSQQPQHF.

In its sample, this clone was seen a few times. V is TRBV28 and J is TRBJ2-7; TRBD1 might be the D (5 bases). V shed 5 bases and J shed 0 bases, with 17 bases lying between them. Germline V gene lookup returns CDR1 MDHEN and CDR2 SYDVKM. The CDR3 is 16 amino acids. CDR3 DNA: TGTGCCAGCAGTCCTGGACACACTGGGATCTCCTACGAGCAGTACTTC. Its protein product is CASSPGHTGISYEQYF.

CDR3 in DNA: TGTGCCAGCAGCTTAATGAATACCGGGGAGCTGTTTTTT. This encodes CASSLMNTGELFF. The chain couples TRBV7-3 to TRBJ2-2; D is unresolved. The V end was cut by 1 base, the J end by 5 bases, with 5 bases between. This CDR3 spans 13 amino acids. CDR1 and CDR2 (germline): SGHTA, FQGTGA.

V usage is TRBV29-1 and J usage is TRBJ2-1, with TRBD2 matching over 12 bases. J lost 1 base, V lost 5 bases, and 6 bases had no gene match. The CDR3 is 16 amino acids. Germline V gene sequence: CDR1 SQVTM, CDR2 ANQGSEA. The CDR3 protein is CSVTGLAGGSYNEQFF. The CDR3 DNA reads TGCAGCGTTACGGGACTAGCGGGCGGATCCTACAATGAGCAGTTCTTC.

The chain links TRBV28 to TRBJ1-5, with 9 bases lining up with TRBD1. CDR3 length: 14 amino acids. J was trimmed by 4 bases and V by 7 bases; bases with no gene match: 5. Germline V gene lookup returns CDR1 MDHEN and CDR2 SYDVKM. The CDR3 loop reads CASITGGRNQPQHF. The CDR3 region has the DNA TGTGCCAGCATCACAGGGGGCAGGAATCAGCCCCAGCATTTT.

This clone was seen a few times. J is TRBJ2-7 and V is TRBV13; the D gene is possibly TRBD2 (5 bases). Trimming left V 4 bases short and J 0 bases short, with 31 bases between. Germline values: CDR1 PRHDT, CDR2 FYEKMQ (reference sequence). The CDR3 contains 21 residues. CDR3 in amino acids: CASSSPPRYLAVRTPSYEQYF. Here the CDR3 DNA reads TGTGCCAGCAGCTCACCTCCTCGGTATTTAGCTGTGCGGACTCCCTCCTACGAGCAGTACTTC.

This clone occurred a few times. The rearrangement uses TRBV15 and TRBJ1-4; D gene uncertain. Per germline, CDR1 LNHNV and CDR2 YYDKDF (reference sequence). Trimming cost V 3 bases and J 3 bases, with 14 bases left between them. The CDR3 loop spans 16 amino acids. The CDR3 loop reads CATSSGPSSANEKLFF. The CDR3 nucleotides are TGTGCCACCAGCAGCGGACCGTCGTCGGCTAATGAAAAACTGTTTTTT.

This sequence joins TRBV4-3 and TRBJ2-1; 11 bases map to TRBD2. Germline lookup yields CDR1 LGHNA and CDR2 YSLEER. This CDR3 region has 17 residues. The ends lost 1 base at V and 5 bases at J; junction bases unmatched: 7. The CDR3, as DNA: TGCGCCAGCAGCCAAGCTATTTCGACTAGCGGGGACAATGAGCAGTTCTTC. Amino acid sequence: CASSQAISTSGDNEQFF.

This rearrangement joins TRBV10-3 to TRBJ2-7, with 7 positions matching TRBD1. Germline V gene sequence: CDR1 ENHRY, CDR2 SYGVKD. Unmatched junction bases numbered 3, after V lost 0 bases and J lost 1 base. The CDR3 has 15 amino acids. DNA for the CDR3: TGTGCCATCAGTGAGTCGACAGGGTCTTCCTACGAGCAGTACTTC. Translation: CAISESTGSSYEQYF.

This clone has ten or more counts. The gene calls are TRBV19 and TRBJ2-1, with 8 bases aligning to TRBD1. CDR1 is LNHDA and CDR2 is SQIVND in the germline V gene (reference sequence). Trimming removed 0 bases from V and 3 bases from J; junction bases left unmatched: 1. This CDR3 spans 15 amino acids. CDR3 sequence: CASSIEDRVYNEQFF. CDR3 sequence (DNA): TGTGCCAGTAGTATAGAGGACAGGGTCTACAATGAGCAGTTCTTC.

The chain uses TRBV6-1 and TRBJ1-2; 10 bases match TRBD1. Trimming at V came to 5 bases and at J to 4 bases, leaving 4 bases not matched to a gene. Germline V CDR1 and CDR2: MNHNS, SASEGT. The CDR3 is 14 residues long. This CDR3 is CASSWGTGVYGYTF. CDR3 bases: TGTGCCAGCAGTTGGGGGACAGGGGTCTATGGCTACACCTTC.

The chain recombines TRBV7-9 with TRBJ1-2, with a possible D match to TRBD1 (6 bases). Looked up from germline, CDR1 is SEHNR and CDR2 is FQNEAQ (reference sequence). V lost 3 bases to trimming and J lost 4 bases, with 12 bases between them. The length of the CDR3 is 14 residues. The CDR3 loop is CASSFRQDLYGYTF. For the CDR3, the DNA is TGTGCCAGCAGCTTTCGACAGGACCTCTATGGCTACACCTTC.

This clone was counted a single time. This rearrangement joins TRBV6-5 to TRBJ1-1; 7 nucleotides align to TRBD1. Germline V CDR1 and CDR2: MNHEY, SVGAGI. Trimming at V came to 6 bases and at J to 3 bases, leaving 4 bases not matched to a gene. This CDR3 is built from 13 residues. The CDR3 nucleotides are TGTGCCAGCAGACCGACAGGGCACACTGAAGCTTTCTTT. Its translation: CASRPTGHTEAFF.

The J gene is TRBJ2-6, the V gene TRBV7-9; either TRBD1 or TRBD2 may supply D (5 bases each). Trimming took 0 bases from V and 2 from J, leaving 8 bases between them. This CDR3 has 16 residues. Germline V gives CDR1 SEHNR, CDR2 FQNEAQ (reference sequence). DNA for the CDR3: TGTGCCAGCAGCTTAGCGAGAGGGGCTGGGGCCAACGTCCTGACTTTC. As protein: CASSLARGAGANVLTF. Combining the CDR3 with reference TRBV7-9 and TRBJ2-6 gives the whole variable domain DTGVSQNPRHKITKRGQNVTFRCDPISEHNRLYWYRQTLGQGPEFLTYFQNEAQLEKSRLLSDRFSAERPKGSFSTLEIQRTEQGDSAMYLCASSLARGAGANVLTFGAGSRLTVL.

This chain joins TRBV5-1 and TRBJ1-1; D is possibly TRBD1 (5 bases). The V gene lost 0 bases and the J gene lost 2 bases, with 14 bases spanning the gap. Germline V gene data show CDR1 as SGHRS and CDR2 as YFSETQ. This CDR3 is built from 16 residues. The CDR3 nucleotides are TGCGCCAGCAGCTTGGGAGGGTCGACAGCAAACACTGAAGCTTTCTTT. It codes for CASSLGGSTANTEAFF. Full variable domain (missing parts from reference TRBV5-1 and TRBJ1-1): KAGVTQTPRYLIKTRGQQVTLSCSPISGHRSVSWYQQTPGQGLQFLFEYFSETQRNKGNFPGRFSGRQFSNSRSEMNVSTLELGDSALYLCASSLGGSTANTEAFFGQGTRLTVV.